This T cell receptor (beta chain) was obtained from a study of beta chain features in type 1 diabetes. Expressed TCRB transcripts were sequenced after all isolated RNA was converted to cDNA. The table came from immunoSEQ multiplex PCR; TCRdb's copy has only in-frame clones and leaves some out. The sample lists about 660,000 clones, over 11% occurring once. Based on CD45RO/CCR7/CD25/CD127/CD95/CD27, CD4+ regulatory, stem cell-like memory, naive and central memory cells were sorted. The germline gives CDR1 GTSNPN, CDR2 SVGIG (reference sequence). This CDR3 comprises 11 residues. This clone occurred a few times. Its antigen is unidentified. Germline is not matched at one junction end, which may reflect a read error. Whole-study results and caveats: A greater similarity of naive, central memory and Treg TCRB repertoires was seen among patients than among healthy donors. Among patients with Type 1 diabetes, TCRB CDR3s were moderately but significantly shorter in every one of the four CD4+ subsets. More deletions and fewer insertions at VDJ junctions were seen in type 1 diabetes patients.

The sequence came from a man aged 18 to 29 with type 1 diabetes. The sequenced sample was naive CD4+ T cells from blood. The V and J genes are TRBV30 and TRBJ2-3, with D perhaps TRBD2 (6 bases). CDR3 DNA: TGTGCCTGGAGCGTAGCGGCTCAAGGGAATTTT. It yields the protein CAWSVAAQGNF.